Reported below is one T cell receptor (beta chain). Its cognate antigen is unknown. Only in-frame clones appear in the TCRdb table, and some are missing; sequencing was by immunoSEQ multiplex PCR. This table has about 1.1 million clones, 60% to 80% appearing once. This record belongs to a study of shared clonotypes between healthy human individuals. On the study more broadly: The study used three CD4 naive, three CD4 memory, two CD8 naive and one CD8 memory plate per donor. The study's findings and limits: Rarefaction showed that sequencing of sorted subsets was incomplete (despite large depth). The study found lower generation probabilities in non-shared clonotypes than in those shared by all four donors.

Per the germline V gene, CDR1 is KGHSH and CDR2 is LQKENI. This CDR3 is 12 amino acids long. The trim removed 6 bases at V and 7 bases at J, leaving 2 bases unmatched. The source material was memory CD4+ T cells from PBMCs. Noted subset: CD45RA-negative fraction. The J gene is TRBJ1-4, the V gene TRBV18; TRBD1 matches 7 bases. This TCR derives from a man between 18 and 29 years old in good health. Some clones in this sample may be carry-over from other donors' samples. As DNA, the CDR3 is TGTGCCAGCTCGGGACAGCTTGAAAAACTGTTTTTT. It specifies CASSGQLEKLFF.